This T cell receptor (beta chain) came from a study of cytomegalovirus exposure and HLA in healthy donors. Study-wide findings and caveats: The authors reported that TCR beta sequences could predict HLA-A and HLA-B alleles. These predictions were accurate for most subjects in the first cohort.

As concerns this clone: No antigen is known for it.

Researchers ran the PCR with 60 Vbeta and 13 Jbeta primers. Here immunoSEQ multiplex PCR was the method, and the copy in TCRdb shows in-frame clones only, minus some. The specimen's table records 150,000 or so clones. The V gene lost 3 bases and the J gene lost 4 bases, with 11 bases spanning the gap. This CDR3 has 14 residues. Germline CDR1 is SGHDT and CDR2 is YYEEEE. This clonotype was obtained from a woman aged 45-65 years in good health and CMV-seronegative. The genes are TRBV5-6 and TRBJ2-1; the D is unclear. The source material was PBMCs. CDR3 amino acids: CASSSIPTYNEQFF. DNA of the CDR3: TGTGCCAGCAGCTCGATCCCAACTTACAATGAGCAGTTCTTC.